These T cell receptor beta chains were read from a single sample in a study of shared clonotypes between healthy human individuals. Sequencing was performed with immunoSEQ multiplex PCR; in TCRdb, only in-frame clones are kept and a portion is missing. The top ten hold around 13% of the sample, which has fewer than 600,000 clones, 70% to 80% seen once. Sequencing was done on a sample of PBMCs. All receptors come from a woman in her forties in good health. Some clones in this sample may be carry-over from other donors' samples. The CDR3 runs from the conserved cysteine through the conserved F or W. A D gene is named only where the DNA matches it firmly. Not all rows give a size; the values are once, few, many and, for expanded clones, a class.

abundance	j_gene	d_gene	v_gene	CDR3aa	CDR3nt
-	TRBJ2-2	-	TRBV6-4	CASSVNPNTGELFF	TGTGCCAGCAGTGTCAACCCGAACACCGGGGAGCTGTTTTTT
-	TRBJ2-7	TRBD1	TRBV6-1	CASSVSDRSSYEQYF	TGTGCCAGCAGTGTATCGGACAGGAGCTCCTACGAGCAGTACTTC
once	TRBJ2-1	-	TRBV19	CASSISRATGGNEQFF	TGTGCCAGTAGTATAAGCAGGGCTACTGGGGGCAATGAGCAGTTCTTC
-	TRBJ2-5	-	TRBV5-4	CASSPPGPGETQYF	TGTGCCAGCAGCCCTCCGGGGCCCGGGGAGACCCAGTACTTC
-	TRBJ2-2	-	TRBV5-1	CASSFPQRTLTGELFF	TGCGCCAGCAGCTTTCCCCAGCGCACTTTGACCGGGGAGCTGTTTTTT
-	TRBJ2-7	TRBD1	TRBV10-3	CAIRERGQGAEQYF	TGTGCCATCAGGGAACGGGGACAGGGGGCCGAGCAGTACTTC
-	TRBJ2-7	TRBD1	TRBV7-9	CASSRQGNSYEQYF	TGTGCCAGCAGCCGACAGGGAAACTCCTACGAGCAGTACTTC
-	TRBJ2-7	TRBD2	TRBV7-8	CASSSFGTSGDSYEQYF	TGTGCCAGCAGCTCCTTTGGGACTAGCGGGGACTCCTACGAGCAGTACTTC
-	TRBJ2-1	TRBD2	TRBV7-2	CASSLAGLAGDDEQFF	TGTGCCAGCAGCTTAGCGGGACTAGCGGGAGACGATGAGCAGTTCTTC
-	TRBJ2-5	-	TRBV7-7	CASSLLGNQETQYF	TGTGCCAGCAGCTTGTTGGGGAACCAAGAGACCCAGTACTTC
-	TRBJ2-3	TRBD2	TRBV7-3	CASSSQAGGDTDTQYF	TGTGCCAGCAGCTCCCAAGCGGGAGGGGACACAGATACGCAGTATTTT
-	TRBJ2-7	-	TRBV10-3	CAISAPGVQYF	TGTGCCATCAGTGCCCCTGGGGTGCAGTACTTC
-	TRBJ2-3	TRBD2	TRBV11-2	CASSLDPGASGSPTDTQYF	TGTGCCAGCAGCTTAGATCCGGGGGCTAGCGGGAGTCCCACAGATACGCAGTATTTT
-	TRBJ2-7	TRBD2	TRBV10-2	CASSSRTSVTYEQYF	TGCGCCAGCAGTTCGAGGACTAGCGTTACCTACGAGCAGTACTTC
-	TRBJ2-2	TRBD2	TRBV28	CASSLSLAGVGELFF	TGTGCCAGCAGTTTATCATTAGCGGGAGTCGGGGAGCTGTTTTTT
-	TRBJ1-2	-	TRBV5-4	CASSFDLDYGYTF	TGTGCCAGCAGCTTTGACCTGGACTATGGCTACACCTTC
-	TRBJ2-1	-	TRBV13	CASSLVRSSYNEQFF	TGTGCCAGCAGCTTAGTTAGATCCTCCTACAATGAGCAGTTCTTC
-	TRBJ2-7	TRBD1	TRBV18	CASSPLSRGPYEQYF	TGTGCCAGCTCACCACTTAGCAGGGGGCCCTACGAGCAGTACTTC
-	TRBJ2-1	-	TRBV4-1	CASSRLPRSSYNEQFF	TGCGCCAGCAGCCGCCTACCCCGGAGCTCCTACAATGAGCAGTTCTTC
-	TRBJ2-7	TRBD1	TRBV11-3	CASSQGQGEVYEQYF	TGTGCCAGCAGCCAAGGACAGGGTGAGGTCTACGAGCAGTACTTC
-	TRBJ2-3	-	TRBV6-5	CASSYSGGTWADTQYF	TGTGCCAGCAGTTACTCGGGCGGGACCTGGGCAGATACGCAGTATTTT
-	TRBJ1-1	-	TRBV19	CASTTGGTREAFF	TGTGCCAGTACCACGGGAGGAACTAGGGAAGCTTTCTTT
once	TRBJ2-7	TRBD1	TRBV5-1	CASSLQTGGTYEQYF	TGCGCCAGCAGCTTACAGACAGGGGGTACCTACGAGCAGTACTTC
many	TRBJ2-1	-	TRBV7-2	CASSRDLLSYNEQFF	TGTGCCAGCAGTCGGGACCTCCTCTCCTACAATGAGCAGTTCTTC